These 17 T cell receptor beta chains share one sample of origin, sequenced in a study of cytomegalovirus exposure and HLA in healthy donors. The PCR employed 60 Vbeta primers together with 13 Jbeta primers. Sequencing used immunoSEQ multiplex PCR; TCRdb keeps in-frame clones, though not all of them. Here the sample spans approximately 120,000 clones, over 75% being singletons. Sequenced: PBMCs. These receptors came from a woman aged 40 to 55 in good health and CMV-seropositive.

This chain uses TRBV25-1 with TRBJ2-7; weak D call: TRBD1 (5 bases). The CDR3 runs to 15 residues. Germline assignment: CDR1 MGHDK and CDR2 SYGVNS. The V end was cut by 1 base, the J end by 5 bases, with 15 bases between. The DNA for the CDR3 is TGTGCCAGCAGTGAATCTGGGCCAGGGATCCACGAGCAGTACTTC. Translating it yields CASSESGPGIHEQYF.

This chain links TRBV7-3 with TRBJ2-3; D perhaps matches TRBD2 (6 bases). Germline CDR1 is SGHTA and CDR2 is FQGTGA. The CDR3 is 14 residues long. Trimming removed 5 bases at V and 0 bases at J, with 9 bases between. The CDR3 protein is CASSLGTSTDTQYF. In DNA, the CDR3 is TGTGCCAGCAGCCTCGGGACTAGCACAGATACGCAGTATTTT.

The chain carries TRBV30 and TRBJ1-4; no definite D call. Between the trimmed V and J ends, which lost 0 bases and 10 bases, there was a span of 18 bases. Germline V gives CDR1 GTSNPN, CDR2 SVGIG (reference sequence). The CDR3 has 15 residues. The CDR3 protein is CAWSVGGLNIGKLFF. CDR3 bases: TGTGCCTGGAGTGTGGGAGGACTTAACATCGGAAAACTGTTTTTT.

The CDR3 sequence: CASSPTGGSYNEQFF. The CDR3 bases are TGTGCCAGCAGCCCGACAGGGGGATCCTACAATGAGCAGTTCTTC. The V gene is TRBV5-4, the J gene TRBJ2-1, with 9 bases lining up with TRBD1. CDR1 SGHNT and CDR2 YYREEE come from the germline V gene (reference sequence). V shed 4 bases and J 1 base; nucleotides not matched to a gene: 3. There are 15 residues in the CDR3.

This sequence joins TRBV6-5 and TRBJ2-1, with D perhaps TRBD2 (6 bases). The CDR3 runs 14 residues. The ends were cut back, 5 bases at V and 8 bases at J, with 16 bases in the middle. Germline loops: CDR1 MNHEY, CDR2 SVGAGI. The CDR3 spells CASSRTSSAYEQFF. The CDR3 DNA follows: TGTGCCAGCAGTAGAACCTCTAGCGCCTATGAGCAGTTCTTC.

The chain recombines TRBV2 with TRBJ1-1; D is perhaps TRBD1 (5 bases). The CDR3 runs to 16 residues. The V gene lost 6 bases and the J gene lost 0 bases, with 17 bases spanning the gap. In germline, CDR1 is SNHLY, CDR2 FYNNEI. The DNA of the CDR3 is TGTGCCAGCAGCCCTCGACAGATCTCCATGAACACTGAAGCTTTCTTT. Translation: CASSPRQISMNTEAFF.

This CDR3 is CASSETDRNSGNTIYF. The CDR3 bases are TGTGCCAGCAGTGAAACAGACAGAAACTCTGGAAACACCATATATTTT. The chain has TRBV2 and TRBJ1-3; D perhaps matches TRBD1 (5 bases). The CDR3 sequence is 16 residues long. Trimming shortened V by 2 bases and J by 0 bases, and 11 bases separated the two germline ends. Germline lookup yields CDR1 SNHLY and CDR2 FYNNEI.

The chain is built from TRBV6-5 and TRBJ1-3; D is unresolved. CDR1 is MNHEY, CDR2 SVGAGI, per germline. The CDR3 is 14 amino acids. The germline V and J ends were trimmed by 4 bases and 3 bases, with 10 bases remaining between them. The CDR3 bases are TGTGCCAGCAGTTCCCAGGATTATGGAAACACCATATATTTT. Its translation: CASSSQDYGNTIYF.

The chain links TRBV6-6 to TRBJ2-1, with TRBD1 matching 8 bases. J gave up 4 bases and V 8 bases, and 1 base lay outside the gene matches. Germline V gene sequence: CDR1 MNHNY, CDR2 SVGAGI (reference sequence). The CDR3 spans 12 residues. The CDR3 DNA is TGTGCCAGCCGGGACAGGTACAATGAGCAGTTCTTC. This sequence encodes CASRDRYNEQFF.

The V call is TRBV2, the J call TRBJ1-5; D may be TRBD1 (6 bases). This CDR3 comprises 13 residues. Germline CDR1 is SNHLY and CDR2 is FYNNEI. Trimming shortened V by 4 bases and J by 6 bases, and 10 bases separated the two germline ends. The CDR3 here is CASSGTGSQPQHF. The CDR3, as DNA: TGTGCCAGCAGTGGCACAGGGAGTCAGCCCCAGCATTTT.

This rearrangement joins TRBV29-1 to TRBJ1-2; TRBD1 matches at 12 bases. The V segment lost 2 bases and the J segment 7 bases; nucleotides outside the gene matches: 8. The germline V gene has CDR1 SQVTM and CDR2 ANQGSEA. The CDR3 extends over 15 amino acids. The CDR3 is CSVEPYGTGGSGYTF. The CDR3 DNA follows: TGCAGCGTTGAACCCTACGGGACAGGGGGCTCTGGCTACACCTTC.

The rearrangement uses TRBV28 and TRBJ2-5; no reliable D call. Trimming shortened V by 4 bases and J by 4 bases, and 4 bases separated the two germline ends. Germline assignment: CDR1 MDHEN and CDR2 SYDVKM. The CDR3 has 11 amino acids. CDR3 DNA: TGTGCCAGCAGTTCTAGAGAGACCCAGTACTTC. Translating gives CASSSRETQYF.

This rearrangement joins TRBV10-3 to TRBJ2-1; the D gene is possibly TRBD1 (5 bases). The CDR3 totals 14 residues. CDR1 is ENHRY, CDR2 SYGVKD, per germline. Trimming removed 6 bases from V and 8 bases from J, with 17 bases in between. CDR3 residues: CAIRLAGIIDEQFF. CDR3 nucleotides: TGTGCCATCAGGTTGGCAGGGATTATTGATGAGCAGTTCTTC.

The chain uses TRBV28 and TRBJ1-2, with TRBD1 matching 11 bases. The CDR3 sequence is 18 residues long. The V gene end was trimmed by 3 bases and the J gene end by 0 bases; junction bases not matched to a gene: 9. Germline V gene data show CDR1 as MDHEN and CDR2 as SYDVKM. Here the CDR3 reads CASSFLSGQGATNYGYTF. The CDR3 DNA sequence: TGTGCCAGCAGTTTTCTCTCCGGACAGGGGGCAACTAACTATGGCTACACCTTC.

This clone was counted a few times. The chain has TRBV2 and TRBJ2-7; 10 nucleotides align to TRBD2. The ends lost 8 bases at V and 0 bases at J; junction bases unmatched: 1. The CDR3 is made up of 13 amino acids. CDR1 is SNHLY, CDR2 FYNNEI, per germline. CDR3 sequence (DNA): TGTGCCAGCGCTAGCGGGAGCTCCTACGAGCAGTACTTC. Protein product: CASASGSSYEQYF.

V usage is TRBV6-5 and J usage is TRBJ2-7; 9 bases map to TRBD1. The CDR3 is 14 residues long. Germline V gene lookup returns CDR1 MNHEY and CDR2 SVGAGI. The junction had 3 bases not matched to a gene; V was cut back by 2 bases and J by 4 bases. The chain's CDR3 is CASSYGGTGYEQYF. The CDR3 nucleotides are TGTGCCAGCAGTTACGGCGGGACAGGGTACGAGCAGTACTTC.

The genes are TRBV27 and TRBJ2-2; TRBD2 matches 13 bases. CDR3 length: 18 residues. CDR1 MNHEY and CDR2 SMNVEV come from the germline V gene (reference sequence). CDR3 nucleotides: TGTGCTACAACCAGTCTAAGGACTAGCGGGAGCCTCACCGGGGAGCTGTTTTTT. It yields the protein CATTSLRTSGSLTGELFF.